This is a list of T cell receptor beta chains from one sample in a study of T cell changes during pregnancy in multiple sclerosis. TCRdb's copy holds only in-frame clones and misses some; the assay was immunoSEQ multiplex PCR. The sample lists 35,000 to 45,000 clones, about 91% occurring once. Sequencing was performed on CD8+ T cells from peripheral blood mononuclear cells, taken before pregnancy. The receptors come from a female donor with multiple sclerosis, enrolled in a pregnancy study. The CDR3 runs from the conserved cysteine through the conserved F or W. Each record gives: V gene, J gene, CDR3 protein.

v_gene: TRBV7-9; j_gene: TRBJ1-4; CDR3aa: CASSLVGTEKLFF
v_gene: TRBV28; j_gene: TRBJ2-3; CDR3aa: CASRPLPTDTSTDTQYF
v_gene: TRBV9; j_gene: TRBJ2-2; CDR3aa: CASSVDREGNTGELFF
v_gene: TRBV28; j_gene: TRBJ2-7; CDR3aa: CASQSVSDYEQYF
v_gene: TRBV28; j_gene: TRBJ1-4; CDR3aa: CASSLQGQPNEKLFF
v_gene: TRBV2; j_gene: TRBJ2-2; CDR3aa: CASSDGVGSSGELFF
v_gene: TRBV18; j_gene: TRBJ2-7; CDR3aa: CASSPLLAGGPSYEQYF
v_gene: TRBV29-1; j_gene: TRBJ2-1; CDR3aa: CSVGLTGGTYNEQFF
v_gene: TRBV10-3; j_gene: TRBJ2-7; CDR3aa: CATTGAREQYF
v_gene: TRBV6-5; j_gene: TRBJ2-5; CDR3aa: CASRIFGGSEGQYF
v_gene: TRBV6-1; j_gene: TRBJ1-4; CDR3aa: CASRIQGGNEKLFF
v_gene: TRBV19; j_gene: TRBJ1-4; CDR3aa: CASSIVGDRVATNEKLFF
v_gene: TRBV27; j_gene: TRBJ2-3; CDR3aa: CASSALTGLTDTQYF
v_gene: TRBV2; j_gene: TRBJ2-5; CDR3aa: CASRLGHTEETQYF
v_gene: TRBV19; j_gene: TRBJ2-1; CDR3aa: CASSIRAGGPNEQFF
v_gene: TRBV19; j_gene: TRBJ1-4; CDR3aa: CASSIGAGGVTNEKLFF
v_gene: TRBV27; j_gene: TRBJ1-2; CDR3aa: CASSADFLYGYTF
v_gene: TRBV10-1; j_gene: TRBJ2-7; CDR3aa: CASIADRGPDEQYF
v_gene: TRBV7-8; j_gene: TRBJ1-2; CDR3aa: CASSQTGNPGYTF
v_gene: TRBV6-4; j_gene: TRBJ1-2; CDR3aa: CASSDTGGGDVRYGYTF
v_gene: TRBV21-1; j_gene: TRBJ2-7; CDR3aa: CASSRQVYEQYF
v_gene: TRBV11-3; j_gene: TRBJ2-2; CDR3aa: CASSLYLAGELFF
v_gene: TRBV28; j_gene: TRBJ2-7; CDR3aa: CASSLSHPGTTRYF
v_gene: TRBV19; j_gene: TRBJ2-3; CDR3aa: CASSAMGLAGTDTQYF
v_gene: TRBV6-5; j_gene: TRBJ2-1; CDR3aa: CASSLAGADEQFF
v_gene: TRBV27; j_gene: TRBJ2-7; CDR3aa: CASSLSGASEQYF
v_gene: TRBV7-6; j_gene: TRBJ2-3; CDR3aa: CASPQTPRPSGAGTDTQYF
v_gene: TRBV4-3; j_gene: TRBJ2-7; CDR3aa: CASSQDGGAEQYF
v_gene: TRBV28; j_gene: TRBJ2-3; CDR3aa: CASSLFLRRSTDTQYF
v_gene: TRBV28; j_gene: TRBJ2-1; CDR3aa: CASTPAPSGEQFF